This T cell receptor (delta chain) comes out of a study of delta chains in infants with herpesvirus infections. Trimming took off 3 bases at V and 0 bases at J, with 14 bases between the two ends. Germline CDR1 is GEAIGNYY and CDR2 is EKD. This CDR3 region has 18 residues. This clone turned up a few times. Its specificity is unknown. A clone one base away is much larger, so this may be a read error. TCR cDNA was made from PBMC RNA with gamma- and delta-chain-specific primers. TCRdb fed the RT-PCR reads to CATT. The data show 760 or so delta-chain clones, roughly 15% seen once. Overall study findings and caveats: CMV-uninfected infants might carry this public clonotype below detection.

The genes are TRDV2 and TRDJ3; no clear D. The sample was peripheral blood, taken at time point 1 of longitudinal follow-up. This clonotype was sampled from a human donor who was a Ugandan infant, either HIV-exposed or HIV-unexposed (not recorded which). CDR3 residues: CACDAVVGRSWDTRQMFF. The CDR3 coding sequence is TGTGCCTGTGACGCCGTGGTGGGTCGCTCCTGGGACACCCGACAGATGTTTTTC.